This entry lists 6 T cell receptor beta chains sequenced from one sample in a study of blood T cell repertoires in COVID-19. Assay used: immunoSEQ multiplex PCR; TCRdb lists only in-frame clones, some missing. The sample lists around 210,000 clones; around 80% were seen once. The material sequenced was peripheral blood. The receptors here all came from a woman in her 70s with acute or convalescent COVID-19.

This clone has only a few counts. The chain is built from TRBV5-1 and TRBJ2-1, with TRBD2 identical over 10 bases. V lost 3 bases, J lost 6 bases, and 6 bases stayed unmatched. CDR1 SGHRS and CDR2 YFSETQ come from the germline V gene. The CDR3 consists of 15 residues. This CDR3 reads CASSSPSGSSNEQFF. CDR3 in DNA: TGCGCCAGCAGCTCCCCTAGCGGGAGCAGCAATGAGCAGTTCTTC.

The rearrangement links TRBV28 to TRBJ2-5; maybe TRBD1 (7 bases). The CDR3 sequence is 15 residues long. Germline CDR1 and CDR2: MDHEN and SYDVKM. V gave up 4 bases and J gave up 5 bases, with 17 bases separating them. CDR3 protein: CASSSGAGGQETQYF. CDR3 DNA sequence: TGTGCCAGCAGTTCAGGGGCAGGGGGGCAGGAGACCCAGTACTTC.

The chain employs TRBV18 and TRBJ1-1; tentative D call: TRBD1 (6 bases). Germline V gives CDR1 KGHSH, CDR2 LQKENI. Trimming stripped 6 bases from V and 7 bases from J, with 15 bases between. The CDR3 is 13 amino acids. The CDR3 DNA is TGTGCCAGCTCTCAGGTTGGGGACAATGAAGCTTTCTTT. Protein sequence: CASSQVGDNEAFF.

CDR3: CASSSTGGEFEKLFF. CDR3 DNA: TGTGCCAGCAGTTCGACAGGGGGCGAGTTTGAAAAACTGTTTTTT. V gene TRBV6-1 combines with J gene TRBJ1-4; 10 positions match TRBD1. Losses at the gene ends were 5 bases for V and 7 bases for J; bases not matched to a gene: 7. Germline CDR1 is MNHNS and CDR2 is SASEGT. CDR3 length: 15 amino acids.

The chain combines TRBV28 with TRBJ2-2; 7 nucleotides agree with TRBD1. Per the germline V gene, CDR1 is MDHEN and CDR2 is SYDVKM. The CDR3 has 17 amino acids. V lost 3 bases to trimming and J lost 6 bases; unmatched junction nucleotides: 13. The CDR3 is CASSLKIGQVGAGELFF. CDR3 bases: TGTGCCAGCAGTTTGAAGATTGGACAGGTCGGCGCCGGGGAGCTGTTTTTT.

The chain is built from TRBV24-1 and TRBJ1-5, with D perhaps TRBD1 (5 bases). V lost 4 bases to trimming and J lost 4 bases, with 7 bases between them. There are 13 residues in the CDR3. Germline V gives CDR1 KGHDR, CDR2 SFDVKD. CDR3 in amino acids: CATSEYRNQPQHF. CDR3 in DNA: TGTGCCACCAGTGAATACAGGAATCAGCCCCAGCATTTT.